A selection of T cell receptor beta chains follows, all from one sample in a study of cytomegalovirus exposure and HLA in healthy donors. Here immunoSEQ multiplex PCR was the method, and the copy in TCRdb shows in-frame clones only, minus some. The sample includes 150,000 to 200,000 clones, 82% seen only once; the top ten take approximately 1.4%. Sequencing was performed on PBMCs. The receptors stem from a girl aged 5 to 17 in good health and CMV-seropositive. Each CDR3 is given with its conserved first and last residue. Each record gives: D gene, V gene, clone size, J gene, CDR3 protein, CDR3 DNA. A D gene is named only where the DNA matches it firmly. The size entry is marked missing in some rows and otherwise reads once, few, many or a size class.

-	TRBV27	-	TRBJ1-4	CASSLGASNEKLFF	TGTGCCAGCAGTTTGGGAGCGTCTAATGAAAAACTGTTTTTT
TRBD2	TRBV10-2	-	TRBJ2-7	CASSESGLAGGYEQYF	TGCGCCAGCAGTGAGTCGGGACTAGCGGGAGGGTACGAGCAGTACTTC
TRBD2	TRBV9	once	TRBJ2-7	CASSVSSGGIGDEQYF	TGTGCCAGCAGCGTTAGTAGCGGGGGGATTGGAGACGAGCAGTACTTC
-	TRBV2	-	TRBJ1-3	CASSPSGFPSGNTIYF	TGTGCCAGCAGTCCCTCAGGGTTTCCCTCTGGAAACACCATATATTTT
TRBD2	TRBV5-1	-	TRBJ2-5	CASSLETSGIRTQYF	TGCGCCAGCAGCTTGGAGACTAGCGGGATCCGGACCCAGTACTTC
-	TRBV29-1	-	TRBJ1-4	CSVAETATNEKLFF	TGCAGCGTTGCCGAGACAGCTACTAATGAAAAACTGTTTTTT
-	TRBV28	-	TRBJ2-3	CASSFRLTDTQYF	TGTGCCAGCAGTTTCAGACTCACAGATACGCAGTATTTT
-	TRBV5-1	-	TRBJ2-7	CASSSEGATYEQYF	TGCGCCAGCAGCTCGGAGGGCGCAACCTACGAGCAGTACTTC
-	TRBV6-5	-	TRBJ2-7	CASSYGEESYEQYF	TGTGCCAGCAGTTACGGAGAAGAGTCCTACGAGCAGTACTTC
TRBD1	TRBV14	-	TRBJ2-5	CASSPWTGTETQYF	TGTGCCAGCAGCCCGTGGACAGGGACAGAGACCCAGTACTTC
TRBD2	TRBV28	-	TRBJ2-1	CASSSGLAGLYNEQFF	TGTGCCAGCAGTTCGGGACTAGCGGGCCTCTACAATGAGCAGTTCTTC
TRBD1	TRBV28	-	TRBJ2-7	CASSLGTATYEQYF	TGTGCCAGCAGTTTAGGGACAGCCACCTACGAGCAGTACTTC
-	TRBV9	-	TRBJ1-3	CASSVSPSGNTIYF	TGTGCCAGCAGCGTATCCCCAAGCGGAAACACCATATATTTT
-	TRBV27	-	TRBJ2-7	CASGLRGAHYEQYF	TGTGCCAGCGGTCTCCGGGGGGCCCACTACGAGCAGTACTTC